Detailed here is one T cell receptor (beta chain). Per the study methods: The authors estimated nucleated cell counts from reference gene primer amplification. Clones were read by immunoSEQ multiplex PCR, and TCRdb kept only the in-frame ones, dropping some. V, J and clone size are those of that table, while D and trimming were read from the DNA. The sample consists of about 200,000 clones, 80% of them appearing once. This sample is part of a study of blood T cell repertoires in COVID-19. The overall study: Some COVID-19 samples were acute and others convalescent; all came from the United States, Italy and Spain. PBMCs, B-cell-depleted T cells, or T cells were the source of the cDNA or gDNA that made up the material.

The CDR3 runs to 15 residues. The germline V gene encodes CDR1 SGDLS and CDR2 YYNGEE. V lost 0 bases, J lost 3 bases, and 13 bases lay in between. This TCR was sampled from a man in his 60s with acute or convalescent COVID-19. V gene TRBV9 combines with J gene TRBJ2-7, with a possible D match to TRBD2 (5 bases). The sequenced sample was peripheral blood. The DNA for the CDR3 is TGTGCCAGCAGCGTAGCGCCGGGAAACGACTACGAGCAGTACTTC. Its translation: CASSVAPGNDYEQYF.